This T cell receptor (beta chain) was captured in a study of T cells after yellow fever vaccination. For the study at large: In the case of low-cell-number fractions, SMART-Seq v4 Ultra Low Input was used for preparation.

As regards this clonotype: What it binds is unknown.

Regarding the study as a whole: The secondary response showed a weaker magnitude and a faster peak, day 5 versus 15.

The V and J ends lost 5 bases and 1 base respectively, with 14 bases between them. The CDR3 consists of 15 residues. Looked up from germline, CDR1 is MNHEY and CDR2 is SMNVEV (reference sequence). TCRdb recomputed calls from the 5' RACE reads with MiXCR, one row per CDR3 protein. Of approximately 580,000 distinct CDR3 sequences listed, 17% are singletons. The V and J genes are TRBV27 and TRBJ1-1; D is possibly TRBD1 (6 bases). The receptor was isolated from a man in his late teens or twenties who received the YFV17D yellow fever vaccine. The starting material was PBMCs, obtained 5 to 6 days after the first yellow fever vaccination. The CDR3 coding sequence is TGTGCCAGCAGTATACAGGGAAGCGGGAACACTGAAGCTTTCTTT. Translated: CASSIQGSGNTEAFF.